This section outlines one T cell receptor (beta chain) sequence together with its context. Germline V lookup: CDR1 LNHDA, CDR2 SQIVND (reference sequence). The CDR3 loop spans 14 amino acids. Losses at the gene ends were 6 bases for V and 4 bases for J; bases not matched to a gene: 1. The sample comes from a study of blood T cell repertoires in COVID-19. Measured with immunoSEQ multiplex PCR; TCRdb has only the in-frame clones, and not every one. The profile shows tens of thousands of clones, 88% of them singletons. The specimen sequenced was peripheral blood. The clonotype was recovered from a human donor in a cohort sampled during active COVID-19. The chain employs TRBV19 and TRBJ2-2; 11 nucleotides match TRBD1. The CDR3 region is CASRDRGRTGELFF. The CDR3 DNA reads as TGTGCCAGTAGGGACAGGGGGCGCACCGGGGAGCTGTTTTTT.